This TCR beta chain was obtained from a study of blood T cell repertoires in COVID-19. The assay was immunoSEQ multiplex PCR, and TCRdb's table has in-frame clones only and misses some. The sample holds 100,000 or so clones; approximately 86% are singletons and the top ten take 2.5% to 3.5%. There are 13 residues in the CDR3. The germline V gene has CDR1 KGHDR and CDR2 SFDVKD. Trimming removed 9 bases from V and 5 bases from J; junction bases left unmatched: 8. The gene calls are TRBV24-1 and TRBJ2-5, with 7 bases that match TRBD1. Specimen: peripheral blood. The receptor was derived from a man aged 45-60 years with active or convalescent COVID-19. The CDR3 sequence: CATGDSFSETQYF. CDR3 nucleotide sequence: TGTGCCACCGGGGACAGCTTTTCTGAGACCCAGTACTTC.